This T cell receptor beta chain appears in the sequencing data of a study of a mutant IDH1 vaccine in newly diagnosed glioma. For this clone: Its target is unknown.

The time point was: week 47, end of study. Doses of 300 ug of mutant IDH1 20-mer peptide were given with topical imiquimod. Eight vaccine injections were given to patients in weeks 1, 3, 5, 7, 11, 15, 19 and 23. Each donor presented with a new WHO grade 3 or 4 astrocytoma that tested IDH1-mutant and showed ATRX loss. Findings of the study overall: Shifts in the top peripheral T cell clonotypes seemed unrelated to pseudoprogression. Vaccine-induced immune responses occurred in more than 80% of patients.

Trimming removed 0 bases from V and 4 bases from J, with 12 bases in between. Looked up from germline, CDR1 is SGHDN and CDR2 is FVKESK. The CDR3 totals 15 residues. The repertoire was sequenced with immunoSEQ multiplex PCR; TCRdb's copy has only in-frame clones and lacks some. The data show 30,000 to 45,000 clones, with over 70% seen just once and 8.9% held by the top ten. Material: PBMCs, obtained from a glioma patient whose treatment included an IDH1 peptide vaccine. V and J are TRBV14 and TRBJ2-5, with D unclear. The sequence came from a man aged 35-49 years with glioma. CDR3 nucleotide sequence: TGTGCCAGCAGCCAAGAGGTTGGCTACCGAGAGACCCAGTACTTC. It encodes CASSQEVGYRETQYF.